One and the same sample provided the 3 T cell receptor beta chains below, sequenced in a study of OX40 agonist ivuxolimab in advanced cancers. Sequencing used immunoSEQ multiplex PCR; TCRdb keeps in-frame clones, though not all of them. Seen here are 100,000 to 130,000 clones, less than 95% observed once, and the top ten hold roughly 1.3%. Source: CD4+ or CD8+ T cells sorted from blood, taken in a trial of the OX40 agonist ivuxolimab. Every receptor here comes from an adult with an advanced solid tumor such as melanoma, head and neck, liver or kidney cancer.

The chain has TRBV4-1 and TRBJ2-1; 7 nucleotides line up with TRBD2. Germline V gene lookup returns CDR1 MGHRA and CDR2 YSYEKL. J lost 1 base, V lost 2 bases, and 5 bases had no gene match. The CDR3 consists of 16 residues. CDR3 nucleotides: TGCGCCAGCAGCCAACCAGGGACTACATCCTACAATGAGCAGTTCTTC. As protein: CASSQPGTTSYNEQFF.

The chain is built from TRBV6-5 and TRBJ2-1; TRBD2 might be the D (6 bases). Deletions cut 7 bases from V and 13 bases from J, with 23 bases between. The germline V gene has CDR1 MNHEY and CDR2 SVGAGI. The CDR3 loop spans 14 amino acids. The CDR3 reads CASTPIGSPKPQFF. In DNA, the CDR3 is TGTGCCAGCACCCCCATCGGGAGTCCCAAACCCCAGTTCTTC.

This chain joins TRBV28 and TRBJ1-5; possible D gene TRBD1, 6 bases. The CDR3 spans 18 residues. In germline, CDR1 is MDHEN, CDR2 SYDVKM. V gave up 8 bases and J gave up 9 bases, with 32 bases separating them. CDR3 residues: CASSSRGVFCVRIRPQHF. CDR3 DNA sequence: TGTGCCAGCTCCTCCAGGGGTGTATTTTGTGTCCGTATACGGCCCCAGCATTTT.